This T cell receptor (beta chain) appears in the sequencing data of a study of blood T cell repertoires in COVID-19. In the study overall: COVID-19 samples collected from the United States, Italy and Spain covered acute and convalescent phases. The cDNA or gDNA used as material had been derived from T cells, B-cell-depleted T cells, or PBMCs.

V lost 3 bases and J lost 9; bases outside the gene matches: 7. The germline CDR1 and CDR2 sequences are MGHDK and SYGVNS. The CDR3 is 15 amino acids. Methods used by the authors: Nucleated cell counts were estimated from reference gene primer amplification. Data came from immunoSEQ multiplex PCR; TCRdb stores just in-frame clones and leaves some out. The D gene and trimming were derived from the DNA, and the V and J assignments and clone size from that table. The sample includes some 220,000 clones, about 78% of them seen just once. This clonotype was obtained from a woman in her 70s with acute or convalescent COVID-19. The chain joins TRBV25-1 to TRBJ2-1; 11 bases map to TRBD2. Sequences were obtained from peripheral blood. The CDR3 here is CASSDLTSGEGEQFF. In DNA, the CDR3 is TGTGCCAGCAGTGACTTGACTAGCGGGGAGGGTGAGCAGTTCTTC.